These T cell receptor beta chains were read from a single sample in a study of T cell responses to AZD1222 COVID-19 vaccine. Libraries were prepared by immunoSEQ multiplex PCR; TCRdb keeps only in-frame clonotypes and omits some of them. In the table there are some 120,000 clones, about 86% of which are singletons. The sample was peripheral blood, taken on day 0 of AZD1222 vaccination. The receptors stem from an adult in good health. Each CDR3 is given with its conserved first and last residue. D genes are given only for firm matches. The size field is filled for only some rows; it gives once, few, many or a size class.

TRBV20-1,TRBJ2-1,.,.,TGCAGTGCTAATGATCTAGCGTCCGGTCAAAGCTACAATGAGCAGTTCTTC,CSANDLASGQSYNEQFF
TRBV19,TRBJ2-6,.,.,TGTGCCAGTAGTCCACAGGGAATTTCTGGGGCCAACGTCCTGACTTTC,CASSPQGISGANVLTF
TRBV30,TRBJ2-5,.,TRBD2,TGTGCCTGGGGCGCGGGAGGGTTCGAGACCCAGTACTTC,CAWGAGGFETQYF
TRBV27,TRBJ2-7,.,TRBD2,TGTGCCAGCAGAACTAGCGGGTCCTTATCCGAGCAGTACTTC,CASRTSGSLSEQYF
TRBV28,TRBJ1-5,.,TRBD1,TGTGCCAGCAGTTTAGTAGGACAGGCGATCCCAAATAGCAATCAGCCCCAGCATTTT,CASSLVGQAIPNSNQPQHF
TRBV7-8,TRBJ2-2,few,.,TGTGCCAGCAGCTTAGCAGGTGTCGGGTGGACTCGGAACACCGGGGAGCTGTTTTTT,CASSLAGVGWTRNTGELFF
TRBV30,TRBJ2-7,once,TRBD2,TGTGCCTGGAATACGGGAGGGCCCTACGAGCAGTACTTC,CAWNTGGPYEQYF
TRBV27,TRBJ2-1,.,.,TGTGCCAGCAGTTCGCAGGGCGCAAATGAGCAGTTCTTC,CASSSQGANEQFF
TRBV6-6,TRBJ1-2,.,TRBD1,TGTGCCAGCAGCACGGGACAGGGAAACTATGGCTACACCTTC,CASSTGQGNYGYTF
TRBV7-8,TRBJ1-1,.,TRBD1,TGTGCCAGCAGCTTAGGGGACAGGGTCCCTGAAGCTTTCTTT,CASSLGDRVPEAFF
TRBV5-4,TRBJ2-7,once,TRBD2,TGTGCCAGCAGCCCCAGCGGGGGTTTGGGCTCCTACGAGCAGTACTTC,CASSPSGGLGSYEQYF
TRBV6-5,TRBJ1-1,.,.,TGTGCCAGCAGTCAGTATACTGAAGCTTTCTTT,CASSQYTEAFF
TRBV3-1/TRBV3-2,TRBJ2-5,.,TRBD2,TGTGCCAGCAGGTATACTAGCGGGAGGAACCAAGAGACCCAGTACTTC,CASRYTSGRNQETQYF
TRBV11-2,TRBJ2-7,.,TRBD1,TGTGCCAGCAGCTTAGTGGACGGACAGGCGGTCGAGCAGTACTTC,CASSLVDGQAVEQYF
TRBV30,TRBJ2-4,.,.,TGTGCCTGGAGCCGAACCGGGACCCTCGGGTACTTC,CAWSRTGTLGYF